These T cell receptor beta chains were read from a single sample in a study of human T cells and chemical hapten exposure. TCRdb reprocessed the RACE reads with MiXCR, giving one entry per CDR3 protein. The data show about 340,000 distinct CDR3 sequences, around 7% seen once. This sample comprised whole blood, obtained in connection with sensitization to the hapten diphenylcyclopropenone (DPC). These receptor sequences come from a young woman with alopecia areata. Some clones in this sample may be carry-over from other donors' samples. Both conserved end residues are trimmed from each CDR3. The D gene is left open where the match is weak. A row's size may be missing; if present it is once, few, many or a size class.

clone_size j_call v_call d_call cdr3_aa
many TRBJ2-7 TRBV6-5 NA ASSSTGEGYEQY
many TRBJ1-3 TRBV7-9 TRBD1 ASSLQGAGNTIY
NA TRBJ2-3 TRBV7-2 NA ASSLVFLSTDTQY
many TRBJ2-1 TRBV9 TRBD2 ASSPPGLAGVLPYNEQF
NA TRBJ1-2 TRBV6-5 TRBD1 ASSYMGTGGNGYT
NA TRBJ2-2 TRBV5-8 NA ASSLGLTRGTGELF
few TRBJ1-1 TRBV29-1 NA SVCGRSDTEAF
many TRBJ2-5 TRBV6-2/TRBV6-3 NA ASRPRRPGLSAQY
many TRBJ2-7 TRBV6-5 TRBD2 ASSYTGGSSYEQY
few TRBJ1-5 TRBV24-1 NA ATSDSTVVNQPQH
few TRBJ2-7 TRBV7-9 NA ASSPGAGMTSSEQY
NA TRBJ1-4 TRBV12-3/TRBV12-4 TRBD1 ASHRGRGEKLF